The sequence of this TCR beta chain was determined in a study of T cells after yellow fever vaccination. Study as a whole: In the case of low-cell-number fractions, SMART-Seq v4 Ultra Low Input was used for preparation. Study-wide results and limits: A small proportion of clonotypes was detected in both the CD4 and CD8 compartments. FACS-sorted repertoires could harbor abundant contaminating bulk-population clonotypes.

The CDR3 consists of 14 residues. V was pared by 5 bases and J by 3 bases, with 13 bases between. Germline CDR1 is ENHRY and CDR2 is SYGVKD. 5'RACE template switching produced TCR cDNA carrying a universal primer site and UMIs. TCRdb reprocessed the 5' RACE reads via MiXCR and lists one record per CDR3 protein. The table records over 110,000 distinct CDR3 sequences, 7% to 9% of them present only once. This clonotype has only a few counts. Its specificity is unknown. V and J are TRBV10-3 and TRBJ2-5; D gene unclear. The clonotype was recovered from a man between 25 and 39 years old who received the YFV17D yellow fever vaccine. Sample: CD4+ T cells sorted from PBMCs, taken 5 days after the yellow fever booster vaccination. CDR3 bases: TGTGCCATCAGTCAATCGGACGGTAAAGAGACCCAGTACTTC. Translation: CAISQSDGKETQYF.